The clone carrying this TCR beta chain was counted a few times. Its antigen is unidentified. This entry is derived from a study of cytomegalovirus exposure and HLA in healthy donors. Looking at the study overall: Membership in the Caucasian-associated ancestry cluster was found for approximately 85% of approximately 380 genotyped donors.

Findings of the study overall: A later analysis showed HLA-associated TCR beta chains outstripping equally common others in clonal expansion. A cluster of highly shared sequence variants was likely a sequencing artifact. For most TCR sequences rarity was the rule, although some public TCRs occurred in many donors.

V lost 5 bases and J lost 7; bases outside the gene matches: 7. CDR1 and CDR2 from the germline V gene are SGHRS and YFSETQ. The CDR3 sequence is 14 residues long. PCR involved 60 Vbeta and 13 Jbeta primers. Sequencing was performed with immunoSEQ multiplex PCR; in TCRdb, only in-frame clones are kept and a portion is missing. Seen here are roughly 160,000 clones, around four fifths observed once, and the top ten hold around 10%. The chain has TRBV5-1 and TRBJ2-7; TRBD1 aligns across 12 bases. This TCR came from a man aged 45 to 65 in good health and CMV-seropositive. Sample: PBMCs. This CDR3 reads CASSMGQGAREQYF. In DNA, the CDR3 is TGCGCCAGCAGTATGGGACAGGGGGCGAGGGAGCAGTACTTC.